These 10 T cell receptor beta chains came from one sample sequenced in a study of cytomegalovirus exposure and HLA in healthy donors. The PCR had 60 Vbeta and 13 Jbeta primers. Using immunoSEQ multiplex PCR, the repertoire was profiled, and TCRdb retains in-frame clones only, with some absent. Here the sample table reports about 160,000 clones. Sample: PBMCs. The source of these receptors is a man aged 25 to 40 in good health and CMV-seronegative.

The gene calls are TRBV6-4 and TRBJ2-1; TRBD2 agrees at 10 bases. After removal of 2 bases from V and 5 bases from J, the junction contained 3 bases not matched to a gene. The germline CDR1 and CDR2 sequences are MRHNA and SNTAGT. The CDR3 consists of 15 residues. CDR3 residues: CASSDAGTSDNEQFF. CDR3 nucleotides: TGTGCCAGCAGTGACGCTGGGACTAGCGACAATGAGCAGTTCTTC.

The chain carries TRBV19 and TRBJ2-2, with a possible D match to TRBD1 (6 bases). The CDR3 contains 14 residues. Germline CDR1 is LNHDA and CDR2 is SQIVND (reference sequence). V lost 4 bases, J lost 4 bases, and 10 bases lay in between. Written as DNA, the CDR3 is TGTGCCAGTAGTACCTCAGGGGCCACCGGGGAGCTGTTTTTT. Protein product: CASSTSGATGELFF.

The V gene is TRBV7-9, the J gene TRBJ2-7, with D possibly matching TRBD2 (6 bases). From germline, CDR1 is SEHNR and CDR2 FQNEAQ (reference sequence). Trimming stripped 3 bases from V and 6 bases from J, with 18 bases between. This CDR3 has 15 residues. The CDR3: CASSFGGTSLVEQYF. CDR3 nucleotides: TGTGCCAGCAGCTTCGGGGGTACCTCCTTGGTCGAGCAGTACTTC.

The rearrangement uses TRBV11-3 and TRBJ2-2; 10 bases are a match to TRBD1. There are 13 residues in the CDR3. From germline, CDR1 is SGHNT and CDR2 YENEEA. With V trimmed by 8 bases and J by 6 bases, 3 bases remained unmatched. Here the CDR3 reads CASDDRGPGELFF. In DNA, the CDR3 is TGTGCCAGCGACGACAGGGGGCCCGGGGAGCTGTTTTTT.

V usage is TRBV6-1 and J usage is TRBJ2-7, with TRBD2 matching over 9 bases. The ends lost 1 base at V and 2 bases at J; junction bases unmatched: 3. The CDR3 extends over 15 amino acids. Per germline, CDR1 MNHNS and CDR2 SASEGT. The CDR3 DNA follows: TGTGCCAGCAGTGAAGAAGCGGGAGGTCCCTACGAGCAGTACTTC. Translation gives CASSEEAGGPYEQYF.

This chain uses TRBV7-9 with TRBJ2-3; 7 nucleotides match TRBD2. Germline-derived CDR1 and CDR2 are SEHNR and FQNEAQ (reference sequence). CDR3 length equals 12 residues. J was trimmed by 10 bases and V by 7 bases; bases with no gene match: 8. The chain's CDR3 is CASTLGLEAQYF. As DNA, the CDR3 is TGTGCCAGCACCCTCGGACTAGAGGCGCAGTATTTT.

This chain connects TRBV28 to TRBJ2-3; 7 bases line up with TRBD2. There are 13 residues in the CDR3. Unmatched junction bases numbered 5, after V lost 4 bases and J lost 7 bases. Germline CDR1 reads MDHEN; CDR2 reads SYDVKM. CDR3 nucleotides: TGTGCCAGCAGTTGGGGGGGGACCAATACGCAGTATTTT. This encodes CASSWGGTNTQYF.

This clone registers medium-sized by frequency. This chain connects TRBV4-1 to TRBJ1-5; 7 bases agree with TRBD1. The CDR3 consists of 18 residues. From germline, CDR1 is MGHRA and CDR2 YSYEKL. J lost 0 bases, V lost 0 bases, and 8 bases had no gene match. This CDR3 reads CASSQETGEADSNQPQHF. The CDR3 DNA reads TGCGCCAGCAGCCAAGAAACAGGGGAGGCAGATAGCAATCAGCCCCAGCATTTT.

The CDR3 nucleotides read TGTGCCAGCAGCCCACAAGTCCTCACCGGGGAGCTGTTTTTT. Amino acid sequence: CASSPQVLTGELFF. The gene calls are TRBV6-5 and TRBJ2-2, with D hard to call. Trimming took 6 bases from V and 4 from J, leaving 12 bases between them. CDR1 and CDR2 (germline): MNHEY, SVGAGI. The CDR3 is made up of 14 amino acids.

The rearrangement uses TRBV6-4 and TRBJ2-1; the D gene is possibly TRBD1 (6 bases). The germline V gene encodes CDR1 MRHNA and CDR2 SNTAGT. Trimming cost V 3 bases and J 4 bases, with 16 bases left between them. The CDR3 runs 16 residues. The CDR3 sequence is CASSEWGRGGYNEQFF. The CDR3 coding sequence is TGTGCCAGCAGTGAATGGGGAAGAGGGGGATACAATGAGCAGTTCTTC.